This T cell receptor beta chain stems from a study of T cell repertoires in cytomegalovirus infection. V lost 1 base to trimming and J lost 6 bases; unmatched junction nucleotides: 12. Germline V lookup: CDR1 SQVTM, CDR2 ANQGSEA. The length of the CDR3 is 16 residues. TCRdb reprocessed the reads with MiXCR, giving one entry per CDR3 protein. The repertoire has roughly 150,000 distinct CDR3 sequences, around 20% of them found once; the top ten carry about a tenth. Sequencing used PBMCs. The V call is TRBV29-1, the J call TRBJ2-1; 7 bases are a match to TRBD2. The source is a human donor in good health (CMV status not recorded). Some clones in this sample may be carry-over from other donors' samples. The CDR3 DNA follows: TGCAGCGTTGAAGGGGGATGGGGGGGGGGATTCAATGAGCAGTTCTTC. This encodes CSVEGGWGGGFNEQFF.